These T cell receptor beta chains were read from a single sample in a study of cytotoxic CD8 clonotypes in ibrutinib-treated CLL. Assay used: immunoSEQ multiplex PCR; TCRdb lists only in-frame clones, some missing. The sample has approximately 200,000 clones, around three quarters seen once. The input for sequencing was PBMCs, taken after 24 months of ibrutinib treatment. The receptors were sampled from a human donor with chronic lymphocytic leukemia. The CDR3 runs from the conserved cysteine through the conserved F or W. Each record gives: J gene, V gene, D gene, clone size, CDR3 protein, CDR3 DNA. D genes are given only for firm matches. The size of a clone is reported for some rows only, either as once, few or many, or as a class for expanded clones.

j_call: TRBJ2-7; v_call: TRBV18; d_call: TRBD2; clone_size: -; cdr3_aa: CASSPASGSPYEQYF; cdr3_nt: TGTGCCAGCTCACCGGCTAGCGGGAGTCCCTACGAGCAGTACTTC
j_call: TRBJ2-1; v_call: TRBV18; d_call: TRBD2; clone_size: -; cdr3_aa: CASSPTSGDYNEQFF; cdr3_nt: TGTGCCAGCTCCCCCACTAGCGGAGATTACAATGAGCAGTTCTTC
j_call: TRBJ2-7; v_call: TRBV5-1; d_call: TRBD2; clone_size: -; cdr3_aa: CASSPVTSGDPVEQYF; cdr3_nt: TGCGCCAGCAGCCCCGTGACTAGCGGAGACCCTGTGGAGCAGTACTTC
j_call: TRBJ2-7; v_call: TRBV18; d_call: TRBD2; clone_size: -; cdr3_aa: CASSPLAGAYEQYF; cdr3_nt: TGTGCCAGCTCACCACTAGCGGGAGCTTACGAGCAGTACTTC
j_call: TRBJ2-2; v_call: TRBV7-9; d_call: -; clone_size: few; cdr3_aa: CASSPGPSKVTGELFF; cdr3_nt: TGTGCCAGCAGCCCGGGACCTAGCAAGGTCACCGGGGAGCTGTTTTTT
j_call: TRBJ1-3; v_call: TRBV7-9; d_call: -; clone_size: -; cdr3_aa: CASSLGVDRGNTIYF; cdr3_nt: TGTGCCAGCAGCTTAGGTGTTGACCGCGGAAACACCATATATTTT
j_call: TRBJ2-1; v_call: TRBV30; d_call: -; clone_size: once; cdr3_aa: CAWSGRGVSSYNEQFF; cdr3_nt: TGTGCCTGGAGTGGTAGGGGCGTTAGCTCCTACAATGAGCAGTTCTTC
j_call: TRBJ2-3; v_call: TRBV11-3; d_call: -; clone_size: -; cdr3_aa: CASSFGGDTQYF; cdr3_nt: TGTGCCAGCAGCTTTGGAGGGGATACGCAGTATTTT
j_call: TRBJ1-4; v_call: TRBV11-2; d_call: -; clone_size: few; cdr3_aa: CASSRTNEKLFF; cdr3_nt: TGTGCCAGCAGCAGAACTAATGAAAAACTGTTTTTT
j_call: TRBJ1-1; v_call: TRBV6-5; d_call: -; clone_size: -; cdr3_aa: CASRVGVLNTEAFF; cdr3_nt: TGTGCCAGCAGGGTGGGGGTGTTGAACACTGAAGCTTTCTTT
j_call: TRBJ1-1; v_call: TRBV25-1; d_call: -; clone_size: -; cdr3_aa: CASSTYRGEAFF; cdr3_nt: TGTGCCAGCAGTACCTACAGAGGTGAAGCTTTCTTT
j_call: TRBJ2-1; v_call: TRBV9; d_call: TRBD2; clone_size: -; cdr3_aa: CASSVAPQPTGGNEQFF; cdr3_nt: TGTGCCAGCAGCGTAGCGCCACAACCCACGGGAGGCAATGAGCAGTTCTTC
j_call: TRBJ2-5; v_call: TRBV5-6; d_call: TRBD1; clone_size: few; cdr3_aa: CASSWLGQGTETQYF; cdr3_nt: TGTGCCAGCAGCTGGCTGGGACAGGGGACGGAGACCCAGTACTTC
j_call: TRBJ1-1; v_call: TRBV5-1; d_call: -; clone_size: -; cdr3_aa: CASSPGPNTEAFF; cdr3_nt: TGCGCCAGCAGCCCGGGGCCGAACACTGAAGCTTTCTTT
j_call: TRBJ2-1; v_call: TRBV28; d_call: TRBD2; clone_size: -; cdr3_aa: CASSFITSGRAYNEQFF; cdr3_nt: TGTGCCAGCAGTTTCATAACTAGCGGGAGGGCCTACAATGAGCAGTTCTTC
j_call: TRBJ2-1; v_call: TRBV4-2; d_call: TRBD1; clone_size: -; cdr3_aa: CASSQNAGFISRDSRNEQFF; cdr3_nt: TGTGCCAGCAGCCAAAATGCCGGGTTCATTTCCCGGGACAGCCGCAATGAGCAGTTCTTC
j_call: TRBJ1-2; v_call: TRBV11-2; d_call: TRBD1; clone_size: -; cdr3_aa: CASSPIRRTGVYGYTF; cdr3_nt: TGTGCCAGCAGCCCCATCAGACGCACAGGGGTCTATGGCTACACCTTC
j_call: TRBJ1-3; v_call: TRBV19; d_call: -; clone_size: once; cdr3_aa: CASVRDSSGNTIYF; cdr3_nt: TGTGCCAGTGTCCGAGACAGCTCTGGAAACACCATATATTTT
j_call: TRBJ1-3; v_call: TRBV30; d_call: -; clone_size: -; cdr3_aa: CACPSRTGNTIYF; cdr3_nt: TGTGCCTGCCCTTCCCGGACAGGAAACACCATATATTTT
j_call: TRBJ1-1; v_call: TRBV4-3; d_call: -; clone_size: -; cdr3_aa: CASSQAGDRNTEAFF; cdr3_nt: TGCGCCAGCAGCCAAGCTGGAGACAGGAACACTGAAGCTTTCTTT
j_call: TRBJ1-2; v_call: TRBV18; d_call: -; clone_size: -; cdr3_aa: CASSPPENYGYTF; cdr3_nt: TGTGCCAGCTCACCGCCGGAGAACTATGGCTACACCTTC
j_call: TRBJ1-1; v_call: TRBV6-6; d_call: -; clone_size: once; cdr3_aa: CASSYLGSQNTEAFF; cdr3_nt: TGTGCCAGCAGTTACCTAGGTTCACAGAACACTGAAGCTTTCTTT
j_call: TRBJ2-2; v_call: TRBV5-4; d_call: TRBD1; clone_size: -; cdr3_aa: CASSLTGAGELFF; cdr3_nt: TGTGCCAGCAGCTTGACAGGGGCTGGGGAGCTGTTTTTT
j_call: TRBJ2-7; v_call: TRBV10-1; d_call: -; clone_size: -; cdr3_aa: CASSGDGDYEQYF; cdr3_nt: TGCGCCAGCAGTGGGGACGGGGACTACGAGCAGTACTTC
j_call: TRBJ2-7; v_call: TRBV4-1; d_call: TRBD1; clone_size: -; cdr3_aa: CASSRQPGTGYEQYF; cdr3_nt: TGCGCCAGCAGCCGGCAACCCGGGACAGGCTACGAGCAGTACTTC
j_call: TRBJ2-7; v_call: TRBV5-1; d_call: TRBD2; clone_size: -; cdr3_aa: CASSLAGGIEQYF; cdr3_nt: TGCGCCAGCAGCTTGGCCGGGGGGATCGAGCAGTACTTC
j_call: TRBJ2-7; v_call: TRBV5-1; d_call: TRBD2; clone_size: -; cdr3_aa: CASSSSGLAGRSNYEQYF; cdr3_nt: TGCGCCAGCAGCTCTTCAGGACTAGCGGGACGGTCAAACTACGAGCAGTACTTC
j_call: TRBJ2-7; v_call: TRBV5-4; d_call: -; clone_size: -; cdr3_aa: CASSSGGKVGEQYF; cdr3_nt: TGTGCCAGCAGTTCGGGGGGCAAAGTTGGCGAGCAGTACTTC
j_call: TRBJ2-1; v_call: TRBV6-1; d_call: TRBD2; clone_size: few; cdr3_aa: CASNPSGLAYEQFF; cdr3_nt: TGTGCCAGCAACCCCTCGGGACTAGCCTATGAGCAGTTCTTC
j_call: TRBJ2-5; v_call: TRBV9; d_call: TRBD1; clone_size: -; cdr3_aa: CASSAINTDRASETQYF; cdr3_nt: TGTGCCAGCAGCGCTATAAATACGGACAGGGCCTCGGAGACCCAGTACTTC
j_call: TRBJ1-1; v_call: TRBV11-3; d_call: -; clone_size: -; cdr3_aa: CASSLYGNTEAFF; cdr3_nt: TGTGCCAGCAGCTTGTATGGGAACACTGAAGCTTTCTTT
j_call: TRBJ2-7; v_call: TRBV5-4; d_call: TRBD2; clone_size: -; cdr3_aa: CASSLDPLAGAYEQYF; cdr3_nt: TGTGCCAGCAGCTTGGATCCACTCGCGGGAGCCTACGAGCAGTACTTC
j_call: TRBJ2-1; v_call: TRBV19; d_call: -; clone_size: -; cdr3_aa: CASKFAKDEQFF; cdr3_nt: TGTGCCAGTAAATTTGCGAAGGATGAGCAGTTCTTC
j_call: TRBJ2-2; v_call: TRBV7-6; d_call: -; clone_size: -; cdr3_aa: CASSLVAQGPFLNTGELFF; cdr3_nt: TGTGCCAGCAGCTTAGTGGCCCAGGGCCCCTTTCTTAACACCGGGGAGCTGTTTTTT
j_call: TRBJ2-5; v_call: TRBV11-2; d_call: -; clone_size: -; cdr3_aa: CASSLERLSQETQYF; cdr3_nt: TGTGCCAGCAGCTTAGAAAGACTGTCCCAAGAGACCCAGTACTTC
j_call: TRBJ2-3; v_call: TRBV4-3; d_call: -; clone_size: -; cdr3_aa: CASSQDFPATSPFF; cdr3_nt: TGCGCCAGCAGCCAAGATTTTCCTGCGACTTCCCCTTTTTTT
j_call: TRBJ1-5; v_call: TRBV15; d_call: TRBD1; clone_size: -; cdr3_aa: CATSRTGQTDQPQHF; cdr3_nt: TGTGCCACCAGCAGAACGGGACAGACAGATCAGCCCCAGCATTTT
j_call: TRBJ1-4; v_call: TRBV4-3; d_call: -; clone_size: -; cdr3_aa: CASSQEPTRNEKLFF; cdr3_nt: TGCGCCAGCAGCCAAGAACCCACCCGGAATGAAAAACTGTTTTTT
j_call: TRBJ2-2; v_call: TRBV7-8; d_call: TRBD2; clone_size: -; cdr3_aa: CASSLAGLAANTGELFF; cdr3_nt: TGTGCCAGCAGCTTAGCAGGGCTAGCGGCGAACACCGGGGAGCTGTTTTTT
j_call: TRBJ2-3; v_call: TRBV27; d_call: TRBD2; clone_size: -; cdr3_aa: CASSPFRLAGGRDTQYF; cdr3_nt: TGTGCCAGCAGTCCGTTTCGACTAGCGGGAGGGCGGGATACGCAGTATTTT
j_call: TRBJ2-3; v_call: TRBV9; d_call: -; clone_size: -; cdr3_aa: CASSVVEDTQYF; cdr3_nt: TGTGCCAGCAGCGTAGTCGAGGATACGCAGTATTTT
j_call: TRBJ1-1; v_call: TRBV7-9; d_call: -; clone_size: few; cdr3_aa: CASSVTQGPTEAFF; cdr3_nt: TGTGCCAGCAGCGTAACGCAGGGGCCGACTGAAGCTTTCTTT
j_call: TRBJ2-5; v_call: TRBV5-1; d_call: -; clone_size: -; cdr3_aa: CASSLTHQETQYF; cdr3_nt: TGCGCCAGCAGCTTGACACACCAAGAGACCCAGTACTTC
j_call: TRBJ1-5; v_call: TRBV7-8; d_call: -; clone_size: once; cdr3_aa: CASTPRSNNQPQHF; cdr3_nt: TGTGCCAGCACCCCTCGAAGTAACAATCAGCCCCAGCATTTT
j_call: TRBJ2-7; v_call: TRBV6-6; d_call: -; clone_size: few; cdr3_aa: CAVGYYEQYF; cdr3_nt: TGTGCCGTTGGTTACTACGAGCAGTACTTC
j_call: TRBJ2-7; v_call: TRBV9; d_call: -; clone_size: -; cdr3_aa: CASSVSGRMGEQYF; cdr3_nt: TGTGCCAGCAGCGTCTCGGGACGGATGGGCGAGCAGTACTTC
j_call: TRBJ1-4; v_call: TRBV7-6; d_call: -; clone_size: few; cdr3_aa: CASSLSTGKLFF; cdr3_nt: TGTGCCAGCAGCTTATCGACGGGAAAACTGTTTTTT
j_call: TRBJ2-7; v_call: TRBV6-1; d_call: -; clone_size: -; cdr3_aa: CASSAPWDKTYEQYF; cdr3_nt: TGTGCCAGCAGTGCCCCTTGGGACAAGACCTACGAGCAGTACTTC
j_call: TRBJ1-4; v_call: TRBV25-1; d_call: -; clone_size: -; cdr3_aa: CASSGVKSRGIGEKLFF; cdr3_nt: TGTGCCAGCAGTGGGGTCAAATCAAGGGGGATAGGGGAAAAACTGTTTTTT
j_call: TRBJ2-4; v_call: TRBV6-4; d_call: TRBD2; clone_size: many; cdr3_aa: CASSDGLAGDIQYF; cdr3_nt: TGTGCCAGCAGTGACGGACTAGCGGGAGACATTCAGTACTTC
j_call: TRBJ1-5; v_call: TRBV10-2; d_call: -; clone_size: once; cdr3_aa: CASSLRGEGQPQHF; cdr3_nt: TGCGCCAGCAGTCTACGTGGCGAGGGACAGCCCCAGCATTTT